Given below is one T cell receptor (beta chain) in context. The antigen is undetermined. The CDR3 covers 21 residues. V shed 2 bases, J shed 3 bases, and the junction held 23 bases outside the gene matches. Germline V gene sequence: CDR1 SGHRS, CDR2 YFSETQ. The data were taken from a study of long-term antiretroviral therapy in people with HIV. Overall study: Collection of the earliest samples took place about a decade ahead of the 2015 immediate-ART recommendation. General study points: Unavailable data included ART adherence, viral resistance and therapy changes (switches in treatment). Relative to control repertoires, HIV repertoires exhibited narrower CDR3 length ranges. Blood obtained between the mid-2000s and the late 2010s may reflect older ART regimens.

An immunoSEQ assay, version v3.0, was performed at survey level. Generated by immunoSEQ multiplex PCR, the TCRdb table keeps only in-frame clones and is missing some. This table has 25,000 to 30,000 clones, approximately 86% appearing once. The clonotype was recovered from a woman in her 30s with HIV. The rearrangement joins TRBV5-1 to TRBJ1-1; TRBD1 matches at 9 bases. The sample was unsorted PBMCs, taken 0.8 years after starting antiretroviral therapy. CDR3 DNA: TGCGCCAGCAGCTTCACCAAAAATACCGGGACAGGGAAGTCGGGGGACACTGAAGCTTTCTTT. It translates to CASSFTKNTGTGKSGDTEAFF.